The 28 T cell receptor beta chains given below trace back to one sample, sequenced in a study of T cells in tuberculosis. Time point noted: new active TB diagnosis, blood taken before or within 7 days of starting treatment. Measured with immunoSEQ multiplex PCR; TCRdb has only the in-frame clones, and not every one. The profile shows approximately 35,000 clones, just over 90% of them singletons. The input for sequencing was PBMCs, taken at tuberculosis diagnosis. These receptors were obtained from an adult with tuberculosis. Some clones in this sample may be carry-over from other donors' samples.

V and J are TRBV5-1 and TRBJ2-7; D perhaps matches TRBD1 (6 bases). Germline V lookup: CDR1 SGHRS, CDR2 YFSETQ. The V end was cut by 0 bases, the J end by 5 bases, with 9 bases between. This CDR3 region has 13 residues. The CDR3, as DNA: TGCGCCAGCAGCTTGGCACAGGGTAACGAGCAGTACTTC. Its protein product is CASSLAQGNEQYF.

As concerns this clone: The junction does not match germline at one end; this may be a read error. The chain joins TRBV15 to TRBJ2-3; D is unclear. The CDR3 is made up of 11 amino acids. Germline loops: CDR1 LNHNV, CDR2 YYDKDF (reference sequence). For the CDR3, the DNA is TGTGCCACCGCGAACACAGATACGCGGTATTTT. Protein: CATANTDTRYF. The full variable domain, rest sourced from reference TRBV15 and TRBJ2-3, is DAMVIQNPRYQVTQFGKPVTLSCSQTLNHNVMYWYQQKSSQAPKLLFHYYDKDFNNEADTPDNFQSRRPNTSFCFLDIRSPGLGDTAMYLCATANTDTRYFGPGTRLTVL.

The rearrangement uses TRBV4-1 and TRBJ2-7; perhaps TRBD2 as D (7 bases). The CDR3 has 15 amino acids. Germline CDR1 and CDR2: MGHRA and YSYEKL. The V end was cut by 1 base, the J end by 3 bases, with 13 bases between. This CDR3 reads CASSQGRGGSYEQYF. Here the CDR3 DNA reads TGCGCCAGCAGCCAAGGGAGGGGGGGAAGCTACGAGCAGTACTTC.

This chain links TRBV18 with TRBJ1-1; D not resolved. Germline V lookup: CDR1 KGHSH, CDR2 LQKENI. This CDR3 comprises 11 residues. Trimming took 8 bases from V and 2 from J, leaving 6 bases between them. In DNA, the CDR3 is TGTGCCAGCACAAGAAACACTGAAGCTTTCTTT. This gives the protein CASTRNTEAFF.

This chain uses TRBV6-1 with TRBJ1-2; 7 bases agree with TRBD1. J lost 8 bases, V lost 3 bases, and 27 bases had no gene match. The germline V gene has CDR1 MNHNS and CDR2 SASEGT. This CDR3 spans 20 amino acids. CDR3 DNA sequence: TGTGCCAGCAGTGACCCCGAGACGGTGGGGCGGAGACAGGGCCGATCCGGCTACACCTTC. Its translation is CASSDPETVGRRQGRSGYTF.

In its sample, this clone was seen once. V usage is TRBV6-9 and J usage is TRBJ2-7; 7 bases fit TRBD1. CDR1 is MNHGY and CDR2 is SVAAGI in the germline V gene. The CDR3 has 14 residues. Trimming took 2 bases from V and 5 from J; bases not matched to a gene: 6. CDR3 region: CASSYRGQYDEQYF. CDR3 DNA: TGTGCCAGCAGTTATAGGGGACAGTACGACGAGCAGTACTTC.

The V and J genes are TRBV19 and TRBJ2-7; TRBD2 matches at 13 bases. The CDR3 contains 16 residues. In germline, CDR1 is LNHDA, CDR2 SQIVND (reference sequence). The J segment lost 3 bases and the V segment lost 5 bases, leaving 7 bases of the junction unmatched. The CDR3 loop is CASSETGTSGNYEQYF. Written as DNA, the CDR3 is TGTGCCAGTAGTGAGACCGGGACTAGCGGGAACTACGAGCAGTACTTC.

The chain links TRBV18 to TRBJ2-7; 10 bases map to TRBD1. In germline, CDR1 is KGHSH, CDR2 LQKENI. Losses at the gene ends were 3 bases for V and 3 bases for J; bases not matched to a gene: 2. This CDR3 is built from 14 residues. The CDR3: CASSPGQGYYEQYF. CDR3 nucleotide sequence: TGTGCCAGCTCACCGGGACAGGGGTACTACGAGCAGTACTTC.

The chain combines TRBV5-1 with TRBJ2-7; 7 bases are shared with TRBD2. Germline V CDR1 and CDR2: SGHRS, YFSETQ. The CDR3 totals 15 residues. Trimming removed 7 bases from V and 1 base from J; junction bases left unmatched: 11. As DNA, the CDR3 is TGCGCCAGCGGAGAAAGCGGGGCCGCGTCCTACGAGCAGTACTTC. Its translation is CASGESGAASYEQYF.

The V gene is TRBV7-8, the J gene TRBJ2-7, with 7 bases aligning to TRBD2. V shed 11 bases, J shed 0 bases, and the junction held 13 bases outside the gene matches. Germline lookup yields CDR1 SGHVS and CDR2 FQNEAQ. The CDR3 is made up of 15 amino acids. CDR3 DNA sequence: TGTGCCGTCTCGAATGCCCAGCGGGGCTCCTACGAGCAGTACTTC. Translating gives CAVSNAQRGSYEQYF.

The chain uses TRBV7-6 and TRBJ2-7; the match to TRBD1 covers 9 bases. The CDR3 runs to 14 residues. CDR1 is SGHVS, CDR2 FNYEAQ, per germline. V dropped 6 bases and J dropped 3; count of bases not matched to a gene: 6. Written as DNA, the CDR3 is TGTGCCAGCAGGCCGACAGGGGGAGGCTACGAGCAGTACTTC. Translating gives CASRPTGGGYEQYF.

This chain joins TRBV19 and TRBJ2-2, with 9 positions matching TRBD1. Per germline, CDR1 LNHDA and CDR2 SQIVND (reference sequence). CDR3 length: 18 amino acids. V trimming: 5 bases; J trimming: 4 bases; junction bases outside the gene matches: 14. The CDR3 DNA is TGTGCCAGTAGTCCAAGCCACTTTGGGGACAGGGCCACCGGGGAGCTGTTTTTT. Translated, it gives CASSPSHFGDRATGELFF. Complete variable domain (other parts from reference TRBV19 and TRBJ2-2): DGGITQSPKYLFRKEGQNVTLSCEQNLNHDAMYWYRQDPGQGLRLIYYSQIVNDFQKGDIAEGYSVSREKKESFPLTVTSAQKNPTAFYLCASSPSHFGDRATGELFFGEGSRLTVL.

This clone was recorded only once. The CDR3 DNA reads as TGTGCCAGCAGTGAAGCCCAGGGGGCACATACGCAGTATTTT. As protein: CASSEAQGAHTQYF. The V gene is TRBV2, the J gene TRBJ2-3; 8 bases are a match to TRBD1. The germline gives CDR1 SNHLY, CDR2 FYNNEI. The V and J ends lost 0 bases and 7 bases, in that order; junction bases with no gene match: 3. The CDR3 extends over 14 amino acids.

J is TRBJ2-7 and V is TRBV7-2; 10 nucleotides match TRBD1. The V and J ends lost 0 bases and 1 base, in that order; junction bases with no gene match: 9. Per the germline V gene, CDR1 is SGHTA and CDR2 is FQGNSA. CDR3 length: 18 amino acids. The CDR3 DNA sequence: TGTGCCAGCAGCTTAGCGCCCGGACAGGGGGGCCTTTCCTACGAGCAGTACTTC. This encodes CASSLAPGQGGLSYEQYF. The full variable domain, completed using reference TRBV7-2 and TRBJ2-7, is GAGVSQSPSNKVTEKGKDVELRCDPISGHTALYWYRQSLGQGLEFLIYFQGNSAPDKSGLPSDRFSAERTGGSVSTLTIQRTQQEDSAVYLCASSLAPGQGGLSYEQYFGPGTRLTVT.

The chain couples TRBV27 to TRBJ2-7; possible D gene TRBD2, 6 bases. Trimming removed 6 bases from V and 2 bases from J, with 26 bases in between. There are 18 residues in the CDR3. Germline V gene sequence: CDR1 MNHEY, CDR2 SMNVEV (reference sequence). The CDR3 here is CASSPLKSAGGRPYEQYF. The CDR3 DNA reads TGTGCCAGCAGCCCATTAAAGTCCGCCGGGGGAAGGCCCTACGAGCAGTACTTC.

V gene TRBV6-1 combines with J gene TRBJ1-1; 7 bases align to TRBD1. Per germline, CDR1 MNHNS and CDR2 SASEGT. After removal of 4 bases from V and 4 bases from J, the junction contained 6 bases not matched to a gene. This CDR3 contains 14 residues. CDR3 DNA: TGTGCCAGCAGTGGGGGACAGTTTGGCACTGAAGCTTTCTTT. This encodes CASSGGQFGTEAFF.

This rearrangement joins TRBV18 to TRBJ1-4, with D possibly matching TRBD1 (6 bases). V dropped 3 bases and J dropped 5 bases, with 13 bases sitting between them. Germline-derived CDR1 and CDR2 are KGHSH and LQKENI. The CDR3 consists of 15 residues. CDR3: CASSPMAGTNEKLFF. In DNA form, the CDR3 reads TGTGCCAGCTCACCGATGGCAGGGACAAATGAAAAACTGTTTTTT.

V and J are TRBV5-1 and TRBJ1-1; 7 nucleotides line up with TRBD1. Germline CDR1 is SGHRS and CDR2 is YFSETQ. This CDR3 region has 14 residues. The V and J ends lost 3 bases and 6 bases, in that order; junction bases with no gene match: 8. The chain's CDR3 is CASSSKTGPPEAFF. The CDR3 DNA is TGCGCCAGCAGCTCGAAGACAGGGCCTCCTGAAGCTTTCTTT.

The chain combines TRBV7-6 with TRBJ2-7; 9 nucleotides agree with TRBD1. Germline V gene lookup returns CDR1 SGHVS and CDR2 FNYEAQ. The CDR3 extends over 16 amino acids. V was pared by 1 base and J by 2 bases, with 6 bases of the junction left unmatched. The CDR3 DNA sequence: TGTGCCAGCAGCTTAGAGGGAACAGGGGGCCCCTACGAGCAGTACTTC. Protein: CASSLEGTGGPYEQYF.

This chain connects TRBV10-1 to TRBJ1-4, with D maybe TRBD1 (5 bases). The CDR3 is 17 amino acids. Per the germline V gene, CDR1 is WNHNN and CDR2 is SYGVQD (reference sequence). V gave up 5 bases and J gave up 2 bases, with 18 bases separating them. CDR3 in DNA: TGCGCCAGCAGTAAGGGACTAACAGGCTCGACTAATGAAAAACTGTTTTTT. Its translation: CASSKGLTGSTNEKLFF.

The chain couples TRBV7-2 to TRBJ2-3, with 8 bases aligning to TRBD2. V gave up 4 bases and J gave up 11 bases; unmatched junction bases: 5. The CDR3 is 12 residues long. Germline V gene sequence: CDR1 SGHTA, CDR2 FQGNSA. The CDR3: CASSSGTRRQYF. The CDR3 DNA follows: TGTGCCAGCAGCTCCGGGACTAGACGGCAGTATTTT. Looking up the rest from reference TRBV7-2 and TRBJ2-3 gives the full variable domain: GAGVSQSPSNKVTEKGKDVELRCDPISGHTALYWYRQSLGQGLEFLIYFQGNSAPDKSGLPSDRFSAERTGGSVSTLTIQRTQQEDSAVYLCASSSGTRRQYFGPGTRLTVL.

The chain carries TRBV6-1 and TRBJ1-1, with TRBD1 identical over 8 bases. Germline CDR1 MNHNS, CDR2 SASEGT. The CDR3 has 13 amino acids. V shed 6 bases and J 4 bases; nucleotides not matched to a gene: 4. CDR3 nucleotides: TGTGCCAGCAGGGATACAGGGGGCACTGAAGCTTTCTTT. Translated, it gives CASRDTGGTEAFF.

The rearrangement uses TRBV19 and TRBJ2-7, with a possible D match to TRBD1 (6 bases). Germline V gene data show CDR1 as LNHDA and CDR2 as SQIVND (reference sequence). V was trimmed by 4 bases and J by 2 bases, leaving 9 bases between them. This CDR3 is built from 13 residues. The CDR3 DNA reads as TGTGCCAGTAGTAATCGACAGGCCTACGAGCAGTACTTC. The encoded protein is CASSNRQAYEQYF.

The chain links TRBV7-3 to TRBJ1-6; TRBD1 matches 7 bases. Germline-derived CDR1 and CDR2 are SGHTA and FQGTGA. This CDR3 is built from 14 residues. V gave up 5 bases and J gave up 6 bases; unmatched junction bases: 4. The CDR3, as DNA: TGTGCCAGCAGCACCGGGACAGTTAATTCACCCCTCCACTTT. Translating gives CASSTGTVNSPLHF.

The chain joins TRBV5-1 to TRBJ2-1; no clear D. Germline values: CDR1 SGHRS, CDR2 YFSETQ. The CDR3 contains 15 residues. V lost 2 bases and J 0 bases, leaving 9 bases between the germline ends. CDR3 sequence: CASSLLTSSYNEQFF. CDR3 DNA: TGCGCCAGCAGCTTACTAACGAGCTCCTACAATGAGCAGTTCTTC.

This chain links TRBV7-9 with TRBJ2-7; the match to TRBD2 covers 8 bases. After removal of 4 bases from V and 2 bases from J, the junction contained 10 bases not matched to a gene. CDR1 is SEHNR, CDR2 FQNEAQ, per germline (reference sequence). This CDR3 has 16 amino acids. The CDR3 spells CASSYRSSGLTYEQYF. The CDR3 DNA follows: TGTGCCAGCAGCTATAGGTCTAGCGGGTTAACCTACGAGCAGTACTTC.

This clone was picked up one time. This rearrangement joins TRBV15 to TRBJ1-2; D gene unclear. The germline V and J ends were trimmed by 0 bases and 5 bases, with 4 bases remaining between them. This CDR3 comprises 12 residues. Looked up from germline, CDR1 is LNHNV and CDR2 is YYDKDF (reference sequence). This CDR3 is CATSRDRYGYTF. As DNA, the CDR3 is TGTGCCACCAGCAGAGACAGGTATGGCTACACCTTC.

The chain uses TRBV5-4 and TRBJ1-1; D is unresolved. The CDR3 consists of 13 residues. V was pared by 1 base and J by 0 bases, with 4 bases between. Germline assignment: CDR1 SGHNT and CDR2 YYREEE (reference sequence). DNA of the CDR3: TGTGCCAGCAGCTTGTTCATGAACACTGAAGCTTTCTTT. Encoded protein: CASSLFMNTEAFF.